Below, one T cell receptor beta chain is given with its context. No antigen is known for it. This specimen comes from a study of a mutant IDH1 vaccine in newly diagnosed glioma. Regarding the study as a whole: Evidence of vaccine-induced immune responses was documented in around 93% of patients.

Indicated time point: baseline, week 1 (first vaccination visit). Specified treatment: pre-vaccination baseline after standard-of-care therapy. Each astrocytoma in the donors was new, WHO grade 3 or 4, IDH1-mutant and ATRX-lost. Clones were read by immunoSEQ multiplex PCR, and TCRdb kept only the in-frame ones, dropping some. This table has approximately 54,000 clones, more than 80% appearing once. After removal of 3 bases from V and 5 bases from J, the junction contained 14 bases not matched to a gene. Germline loops: CDR1 SQVTM, CDR2 ANQGSEA. CDR3 length equals 16 residues. V is TRBV29-1 and J is TRBJ1-1, with 8 bases matching TRBD1. The source is a man between 18 and 29 years old with glioma. The sample consisted of PBMCs, taken from a glioma patient treated with radiotherapy, temozolomide or both. CDR3 protein: CSVDVAGGAVDTEAFF. Written as DNA, the CDR3 is TGCAGCGTTGATGTAGCAGGGGGCGCAGTGGATACTGAAGCTTTCTTT.